The text below deals with one TCR beta chain. Its recognized antigen is unknown. Qualities for individual bases were not recorded, and no much larger clone is one base off. Collaborating institutions collected whole blood in K2EDTA tubes following their own protocols. For TCRbeta analysis, collaborators shipped samples in one of three forms: frozen whole blood, isolated PBMCs, or DNA extracted from either of those sample types. From a lookup of the germline V gene, CDR1 and CDR2 are MDHEN and SYDVKM. V drops 7 bases and J drops 6 bases, leaving 21 bases in between. The CDR3 sequence holds 15 residues, the cysteine and phenylalanine included. Left in the record is the CDR3 DNA by itself, 45 bases read in frame from the first base. The immunoSEQ Assay, a bias-controlled multiplex PCR, was used to amplify TCRbeta CDR3 regions from genomic DNA. The authors processed their data as follows. Within the assay, amplification of reference gene primers was used to estimate how many nucleated cells each sample contained. Sequence reads were collapsed and filtered to measure the absolute abundance of every unique TCRbeta CDR3 rearrangement. Productive Simpson clonality was computed per sample as the square root of Simpson's diversity index over productive rearrangements. Sourced from immuneACCESS, this table was stored by TCRdb with only in-frame sequences that have V and J called. A share of the clones is absent; for the studies checked, an unresolved V gene accounts for under half, and the remainder has no known explanation. The V and J calls and clone size are taken from that table; D and trimming were inferred from the DNA. This sample is represented by about 95,000 clones; 80% to 90% of them were singletons. The ten largest clones represent 17% of the sample.

These data originate in a study of blood T cell repertoires in COVID-19 (dated by TCRdb to the early 2020s). A note on the overall study: Samples covering the acute and convalescent phases of COVID-19 were provided by collaborators in the United States, Italy and Spain. The material from the prospective study consisted of cDNA or gDNA derived from T cells, B-cell-depleted T cells, or PBMCs. Subjects who had been exposed to COVID-19, were actively infected with it, or had recovered from it provided the deeply sampled blood TCRbeta repertoires that made up the dataset. A freely available public database, intended as a resource for researchers studying the immune response to SARS-CoV-2, is where the repertoires were released. The samples were drawn from the first 160 participants of the ongoing ImmuneRACE study and from 1,254 subjects provided by 6 global collaborators. A de-identified subject ID, COVID-19 status, age in years and sex were almost always included in the sample metadata. Where available, HLA class I and class II types were taken from metadata supplied by the sample provider and were not determined by assay-based typing. General conclusions and limits of the study: Clinical and demographic metadata were provided uncurated, with the amount varying by source and participant.

The sample consisted of peripheral blood. The V and J segments used are TRBV28 and TRBJ1-1, with a tentative D gene TRBD1 over 6 matching bases. This TCR derives from a human donor in a cohort sampled during active COVID-19. The bases are TGTGCCAGCAACTACCGGGGGGCAGTCCACGCTGAAGCTTTCTTT. This translates into CASNYRGAVHAEAFF.